The subject of this entry is one T cell receptor beta chain. The antigen remains undetermined. This entry is derived from a study of cytomegalovirus exposure and HLA in healthy donors. Study-wide results and caveats: Published work reported that the classifier diagnosed cytomegalovirus status with high specificity and sensitivity. A list of 164 TCR beta chains associated with cytomegalovirus was given.

This CDR3 is 15 amino acids long. V lost 2 bases to trimming and J lost 5 bases, with 12 bases between them. CDR1 is MNHNY and CDR2 is SVGAGI in the germline V gene (reference sequence). Libraries were prepared by immunoSEQ multiplex PCR; TCRdb keeps only in-frame clonotypes and omits some of them. The sample lists approximately 190,000 clones, around 83% seen once, with 13% in the top ten. The sequenced sample was PBMCs. The source of this sequence is a woman aged 25 to 39 in good health and CMV-seropositive. The rearrangement links TRBV6-6 to TRBJ1-4, with TRBD1 as a possible D gene (6 bases). The CDR3 sequence is CASSYGLQGNEKLFF. The CDR3, as DNA: TGTGCCAGCAGTTACGGACTTCAGGGGAATGAAAAACTGTTTTTT.